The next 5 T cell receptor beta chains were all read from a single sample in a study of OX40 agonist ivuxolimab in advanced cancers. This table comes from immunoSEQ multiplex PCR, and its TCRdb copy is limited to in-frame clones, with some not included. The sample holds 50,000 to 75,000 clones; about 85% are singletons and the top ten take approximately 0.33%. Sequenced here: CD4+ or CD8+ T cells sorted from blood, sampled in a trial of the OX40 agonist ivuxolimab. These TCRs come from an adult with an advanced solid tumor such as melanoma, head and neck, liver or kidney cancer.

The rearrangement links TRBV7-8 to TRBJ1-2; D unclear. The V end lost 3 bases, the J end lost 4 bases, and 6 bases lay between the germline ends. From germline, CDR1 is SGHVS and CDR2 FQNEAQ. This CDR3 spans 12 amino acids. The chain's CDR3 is CASSLDPYGYTF. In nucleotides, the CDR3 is TGTGCCAGCAGCTTGGACCCCTATGGCTACACCTTC.

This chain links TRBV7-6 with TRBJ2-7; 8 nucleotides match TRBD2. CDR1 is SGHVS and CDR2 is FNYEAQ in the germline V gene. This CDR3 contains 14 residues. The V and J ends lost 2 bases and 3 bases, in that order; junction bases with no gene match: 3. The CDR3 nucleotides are TGTGCCAGCAGCTTAACGGGAGGGGGCTACGAGCAGTACTTC. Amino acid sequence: CASSLTGGGYEQYF. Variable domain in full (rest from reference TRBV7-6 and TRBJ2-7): GAGVSQSPRYKVTKRGQDVALRCDPISGHVSLYWYRQALGQGPEFLTYFNYEAQQDKSGLPNDRFSAERPEGSISTLTIQRTEQRDSAMYRCASSLTGGGYEQYFGPGTRLTVT.

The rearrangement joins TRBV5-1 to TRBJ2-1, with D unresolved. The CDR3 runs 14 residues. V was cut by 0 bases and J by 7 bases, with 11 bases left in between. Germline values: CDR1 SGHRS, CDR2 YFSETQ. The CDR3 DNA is TGCGCCAGCAGCTTGGGTAGGGTCCTGAATGAGCAGTTCTTC. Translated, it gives CASSLGRVLNEQFF. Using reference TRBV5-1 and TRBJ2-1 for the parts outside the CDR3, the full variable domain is KAGVTQTPRYLIKTRGQQVTLSCSPISGHRSVSWYQQTPGQGLQFLFEYFSETQRNKGNFPGRFSGRQFSNSRSEMNVSTLELGDSALYLCASSLGRVLNEQFFGPGTRLTVL.

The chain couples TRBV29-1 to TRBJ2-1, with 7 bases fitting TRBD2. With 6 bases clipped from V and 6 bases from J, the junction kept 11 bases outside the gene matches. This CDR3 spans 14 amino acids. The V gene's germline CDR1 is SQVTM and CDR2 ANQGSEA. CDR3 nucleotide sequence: TGCAGCGTAAGAGTTCAGTTAGCGGGCAATGAGCAGTTCTTC. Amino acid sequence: CSVRVQLAGNEQFF.

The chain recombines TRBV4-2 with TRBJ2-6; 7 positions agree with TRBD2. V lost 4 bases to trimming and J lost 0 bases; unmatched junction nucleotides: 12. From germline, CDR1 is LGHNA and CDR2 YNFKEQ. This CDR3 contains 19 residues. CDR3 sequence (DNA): TGTGCCAGCAGCCTCCGAGGGGAGGGGCCTTTCTCTGGGGCCAACGTCCTGACTTTC. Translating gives CASSLRGEGPFSGANVLTF.